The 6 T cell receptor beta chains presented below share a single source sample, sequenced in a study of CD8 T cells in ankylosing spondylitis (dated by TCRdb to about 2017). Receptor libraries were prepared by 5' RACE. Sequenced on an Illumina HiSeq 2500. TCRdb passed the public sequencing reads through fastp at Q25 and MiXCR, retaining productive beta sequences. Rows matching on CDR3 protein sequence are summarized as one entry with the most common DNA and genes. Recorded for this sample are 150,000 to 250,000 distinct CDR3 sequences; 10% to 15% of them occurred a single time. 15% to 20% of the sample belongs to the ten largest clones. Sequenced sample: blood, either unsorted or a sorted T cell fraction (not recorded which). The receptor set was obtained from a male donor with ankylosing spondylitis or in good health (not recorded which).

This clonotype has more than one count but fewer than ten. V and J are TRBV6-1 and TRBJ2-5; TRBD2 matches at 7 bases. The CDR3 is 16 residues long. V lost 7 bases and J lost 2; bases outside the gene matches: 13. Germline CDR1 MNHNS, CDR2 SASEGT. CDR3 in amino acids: CASTSLPASGQETQYF. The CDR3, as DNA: TGTGCCAGCACCTCACTGCCGGCTAGCGGACAAGAGACCCAGTACTTC.

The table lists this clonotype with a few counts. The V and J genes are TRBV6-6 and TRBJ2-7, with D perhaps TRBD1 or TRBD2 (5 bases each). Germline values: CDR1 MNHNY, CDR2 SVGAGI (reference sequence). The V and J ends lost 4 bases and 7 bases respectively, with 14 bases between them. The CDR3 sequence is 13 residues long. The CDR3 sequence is CASSSRDRPEQYF. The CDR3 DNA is TGTGCCAGCAGTTCCCGGGACCGACCTGAGCAGTACTTC.

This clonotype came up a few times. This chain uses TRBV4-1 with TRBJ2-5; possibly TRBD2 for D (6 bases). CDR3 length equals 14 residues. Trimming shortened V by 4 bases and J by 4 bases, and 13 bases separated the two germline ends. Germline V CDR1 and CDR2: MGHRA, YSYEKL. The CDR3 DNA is TGCGCCAGCAGCCTCGCAAATAGCGGAGAGACCCAGTACTTC. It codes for CASSLANSGETQYF.

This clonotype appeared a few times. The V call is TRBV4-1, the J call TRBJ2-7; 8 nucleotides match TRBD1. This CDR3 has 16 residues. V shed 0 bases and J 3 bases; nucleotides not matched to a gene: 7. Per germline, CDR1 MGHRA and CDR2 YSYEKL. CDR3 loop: CASSQDREQGVYEQYF. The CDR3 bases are TGCGCCAGCAGCCAAGATCGCGAACAGGGGGTCTACGAGCAGTACTTC.

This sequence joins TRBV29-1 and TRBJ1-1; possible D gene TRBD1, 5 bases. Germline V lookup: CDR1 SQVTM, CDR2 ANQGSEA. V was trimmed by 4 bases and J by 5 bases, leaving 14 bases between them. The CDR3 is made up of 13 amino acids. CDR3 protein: CSVVAEGLTEAFF. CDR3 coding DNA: TGCAGCGTTGTAGCGGAGGGGCTGACTGAAGCTTTCTTT.

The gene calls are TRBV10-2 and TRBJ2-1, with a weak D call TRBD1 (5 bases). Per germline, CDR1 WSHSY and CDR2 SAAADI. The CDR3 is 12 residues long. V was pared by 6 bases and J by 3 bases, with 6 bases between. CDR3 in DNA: TGCGCCAGCAGCGACAGCTACAATGAGCAGTTCTTC. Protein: CASSDSYNEQFF.